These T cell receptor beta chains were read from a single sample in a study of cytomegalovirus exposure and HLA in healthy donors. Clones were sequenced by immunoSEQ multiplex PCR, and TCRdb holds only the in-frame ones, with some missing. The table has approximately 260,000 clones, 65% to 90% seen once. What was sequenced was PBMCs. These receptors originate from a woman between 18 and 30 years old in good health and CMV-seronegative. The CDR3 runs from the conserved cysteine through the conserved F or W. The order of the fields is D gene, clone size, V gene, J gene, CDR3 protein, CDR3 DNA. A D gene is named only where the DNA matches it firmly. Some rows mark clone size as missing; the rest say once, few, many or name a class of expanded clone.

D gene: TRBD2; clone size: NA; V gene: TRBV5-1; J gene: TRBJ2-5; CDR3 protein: CASSLGRGGELETQYF; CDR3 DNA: TGCGCCAGCAGCTTGGGACGGGGAGGGGAGCTAGAGACCCAGTACTTC
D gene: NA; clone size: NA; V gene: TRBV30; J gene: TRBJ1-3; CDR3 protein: CAWTPGTGNTIYF; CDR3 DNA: TGTGCCTGGACCCCGGGAACGGGAAACACCATATATTTT
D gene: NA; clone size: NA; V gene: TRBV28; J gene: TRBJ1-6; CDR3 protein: CASTLGQIYNSPLHF; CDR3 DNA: TGTGCCAGCACCCTTGGACAGATCTATAATTCACCCCTCCACTTT
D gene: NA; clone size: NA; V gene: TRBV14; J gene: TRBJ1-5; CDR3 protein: CASSQGLGQPQHF; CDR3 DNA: TGTGCCAGCAGCCAAGGACTCGGACAGCCCCAGCATTTT
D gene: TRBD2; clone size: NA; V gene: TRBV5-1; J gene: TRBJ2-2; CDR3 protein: CASSPSSGGHLNTGELFF; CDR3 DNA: TGCGCCAGCAGCCCATCTAGCGGGGGCCATCTTAACACCGGGGAGCTGTTTTTT
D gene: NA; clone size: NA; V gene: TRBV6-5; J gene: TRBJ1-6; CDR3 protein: CASSYLRDDNSPLHF; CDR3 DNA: TGTGCCAGCAGTTACCTCCGGGATGATAATTCACCCCTCCACTTT
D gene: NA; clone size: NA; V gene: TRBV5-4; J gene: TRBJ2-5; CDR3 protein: CASSLAAGAETQYF; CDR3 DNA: TGTGCCAGCAGCTTGGCCGCAGGGGCAGAGACCCAGTACTTC
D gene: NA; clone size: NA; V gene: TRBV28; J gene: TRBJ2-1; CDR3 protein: CASRLPGAGDYNEQFF; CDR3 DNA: TGTGCCAGCAGATTACCGGGGGCGGGGGACTACAATGAGCAGTTCTTC
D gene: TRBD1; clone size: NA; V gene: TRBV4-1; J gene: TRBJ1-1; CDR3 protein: CASSQDDRGNTEAFF; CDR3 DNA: TGCGCCAGCAGCCAGGATGACAGGGGGAACACTGAAGCTTTCTTT
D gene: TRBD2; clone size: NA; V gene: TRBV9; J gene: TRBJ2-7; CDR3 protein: CASSPWTSGGYEQYF; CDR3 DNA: TGTGCCAGCAGCCCCTGGACTAGCGGGGGATACGAGCAGTACTTC
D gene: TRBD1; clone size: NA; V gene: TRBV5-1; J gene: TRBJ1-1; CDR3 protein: CASSSRGHRVFGNTEAFF; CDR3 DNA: TGCGCCAGCAGCTCCAGGGGGCATCGGGTCTTCGGGAACACTGAAGCTTTCTTT
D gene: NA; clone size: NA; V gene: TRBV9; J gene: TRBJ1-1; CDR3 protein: CASSVVDTNTEAFF; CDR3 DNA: TGTGCCAGCAGCGTAGTAGACACGAACACTGAAGCTTTCTTT
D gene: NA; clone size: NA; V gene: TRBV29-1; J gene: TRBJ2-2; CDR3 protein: CSVVAWGLDTGELFF; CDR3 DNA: TGCAGCGTTGTCGCGTGGGGGCTGGACACCGGGGAGCTGTTTTTT
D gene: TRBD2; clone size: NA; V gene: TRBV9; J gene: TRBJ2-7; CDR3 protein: CASSLRPSGSEQYF; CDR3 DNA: TGTGCCAGCAGCCTCCGGCCTAGCGGGAGCGAGCAGTACTTC
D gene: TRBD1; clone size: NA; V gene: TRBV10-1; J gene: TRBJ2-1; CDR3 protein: CASSRRQGEGDEQFF; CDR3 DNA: TGCGCCAGCAGTCGTCGCCAGGGGGAAGGGGATGAGCAGTTCTTC
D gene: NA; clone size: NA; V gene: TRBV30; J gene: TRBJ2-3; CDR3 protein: CALDAVASTDTQYF; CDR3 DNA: TGTGCCCTAGATGCGGTGGCTAGCACAGATACGCAGTATTTT
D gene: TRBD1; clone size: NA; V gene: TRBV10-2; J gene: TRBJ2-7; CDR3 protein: CASSEPGTGAYEQYF; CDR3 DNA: TGCGCCAGCAGTGAGCCTGGGACAGGGGCCTACGAGCAGTACTTC
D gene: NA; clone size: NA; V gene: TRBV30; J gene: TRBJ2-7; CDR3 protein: CAWQGSSYEQYF; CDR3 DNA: TGTGCCTGGCAGGGAAGCTCCTACGAGCAGTACTTC
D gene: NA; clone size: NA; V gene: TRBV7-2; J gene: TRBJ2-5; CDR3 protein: CASSAGQQETQYF; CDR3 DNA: TGTGCCAGCAGCGCTGGACAGCAAGAGACCCAGTACTTC
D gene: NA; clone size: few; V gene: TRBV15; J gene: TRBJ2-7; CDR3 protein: CATSRGGRYEQYF; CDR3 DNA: TGTGCCACCAGCAGAGGGGGGCGTTACGAGCAGTACTTC
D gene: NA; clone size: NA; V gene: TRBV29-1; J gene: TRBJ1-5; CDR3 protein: CSVSTGSRQPQHF; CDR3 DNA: TGCAGCGTTTCCACAGGGTCAAGGCAGCCCCAGCATTTT
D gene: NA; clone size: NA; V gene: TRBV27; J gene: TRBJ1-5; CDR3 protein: CASSLDGSSNQPQHF; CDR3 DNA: TGTGCCAGCAGCCTAGACGGAAGTAGCAATCAGCCCCAGCATTTT
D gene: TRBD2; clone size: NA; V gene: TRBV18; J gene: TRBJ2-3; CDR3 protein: CASSPLSSGRTDTQYF; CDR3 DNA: TGTGCCAGCTCACCACTTTCTAGCGGACGCACAGATACGCAGTATTTT
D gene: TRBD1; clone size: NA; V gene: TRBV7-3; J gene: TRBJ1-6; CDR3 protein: CASSPGTASSPLHF; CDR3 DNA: TGTGCCAGCAGCCCCGGGACAGCCAGTTCACCCCTCCACTTT
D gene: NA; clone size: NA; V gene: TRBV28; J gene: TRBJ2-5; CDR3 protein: CASDSAQETQYF; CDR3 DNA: TGTGCCAGTGACAGTGCGCAAGAGACCCAGTACTTC
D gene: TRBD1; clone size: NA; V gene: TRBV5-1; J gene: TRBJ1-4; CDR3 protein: CASSFIGTDEKLFF; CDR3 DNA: TGCGCCAGCAGCTTTATCGGGACAGACGAAAAACTGTTTTTT
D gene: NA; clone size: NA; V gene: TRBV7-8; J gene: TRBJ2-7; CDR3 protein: CASSLTSPPHEQYF; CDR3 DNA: TGTGCCAGCAGCCTTACTAGCCCACCCCACGAGCAGTACTTC
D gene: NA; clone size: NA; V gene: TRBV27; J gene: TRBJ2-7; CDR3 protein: CASSSPSANRPYEQYF; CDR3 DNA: TGTGCCAGCAGTTCCCCATCCGCGAACCGTCCCTACGAGCAGTACTTC
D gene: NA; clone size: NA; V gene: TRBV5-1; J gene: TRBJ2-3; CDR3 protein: CASSYTNTDTQYF; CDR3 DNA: TGCGCCAGCAGCTATACAAACACAGATACGCAGTATTTT
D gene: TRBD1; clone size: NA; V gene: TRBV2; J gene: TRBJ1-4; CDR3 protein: CASSRTGWSEKLFF; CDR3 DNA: TGTGCCAGCAGTCGGACAGGCTGGAGTGAAAAACTGTTTTTT
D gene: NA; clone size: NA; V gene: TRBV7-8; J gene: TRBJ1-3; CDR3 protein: CASSLAGTIRRTAGNTIYF; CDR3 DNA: TGTGCCAGCAGCTTAGCGGGGACAATCAGAAGGACTGCTGGAAACACCATATATTTT
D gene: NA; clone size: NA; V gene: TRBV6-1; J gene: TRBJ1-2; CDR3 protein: CASSERRYGYTF; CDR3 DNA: TGTGCCAGCAGTGAAAGGAGGTATGGCTACACCTTC
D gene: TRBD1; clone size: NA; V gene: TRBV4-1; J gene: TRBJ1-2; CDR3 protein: CASSQAGTESYGYTF; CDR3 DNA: TGCGCCAGCAGCCAAGCCGGGACAGAGTCCTATGGCTACACCTTC
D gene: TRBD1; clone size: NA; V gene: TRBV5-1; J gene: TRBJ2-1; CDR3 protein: CASSLVAERDSEQFF; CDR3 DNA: TGCGCCAGCAGCTTGGTGGCAGAGAGGGACAGTGAGCAGTTCTTC
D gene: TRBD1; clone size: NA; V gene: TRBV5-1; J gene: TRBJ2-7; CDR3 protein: CASSLQGPSYEQYF; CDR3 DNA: TGCGCCAGCAGCCTACAGGGGCCCTCCTACGAGCAGTACTTC
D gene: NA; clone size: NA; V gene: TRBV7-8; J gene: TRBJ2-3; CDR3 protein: CASSPLIMRISHTDTQYF; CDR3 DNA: TGTGCCAGCAGCCCACTAATAATGCGGATTTCCCACACAGATACGCAGTATTTT
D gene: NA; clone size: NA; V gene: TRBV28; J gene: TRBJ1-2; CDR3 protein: CASSSQGYGYTF; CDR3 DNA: TGTGCCAGCAGTTCCCAGGGGTACGGCTACACCTTC
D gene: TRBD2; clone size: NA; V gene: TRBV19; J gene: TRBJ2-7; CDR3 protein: CASSPLGTSGTYEQYF; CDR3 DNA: TGTGCCAGTAGCCCACTAGGGACTAGCGGAACCTACGAGCAGTACTTC
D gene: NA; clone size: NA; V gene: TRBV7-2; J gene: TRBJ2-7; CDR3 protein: CASRDSSSYEQYF; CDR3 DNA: TGTGCCAGCCGGGACTCTTCCTCCTACGAGCAGTACTTC
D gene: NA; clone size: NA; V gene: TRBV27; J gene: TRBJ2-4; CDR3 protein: CASSLSMPRPLAKNIQYF; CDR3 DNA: TGTGCCAGCAGTTTATCTATGCCTAGACCCCTAGCCAAAAACATTCAGTACTTC
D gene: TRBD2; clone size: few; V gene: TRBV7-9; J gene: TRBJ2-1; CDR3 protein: CASSPTSGENNEQFF; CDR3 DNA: TGTGCCAGCAGCCCGACTAGCGGGGAAAACAATGAGCAGTTCTTC
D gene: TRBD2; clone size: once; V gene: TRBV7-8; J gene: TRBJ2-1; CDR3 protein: CASSKTSSGRAVDEQFF; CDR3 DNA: TGTGCCAGCAGCAAAACTTCTAGCGGGAGGGCCGTGGATGAGCAGTTCTTC
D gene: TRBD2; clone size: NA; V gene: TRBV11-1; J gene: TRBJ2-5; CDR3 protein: CASSAGLAGGQETQYF; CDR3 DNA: TGTGCCAGCAGCGCGGGACTAGCGGGGGGGCAGGAGACCCAGTACTTC
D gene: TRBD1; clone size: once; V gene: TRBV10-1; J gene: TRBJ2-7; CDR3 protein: CASSESTGTGAPYEQYF; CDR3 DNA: TGCGCCAGCAGTGAGTCGACCGGGACAGGGGCCCCCTACGAGCAGTACTTC
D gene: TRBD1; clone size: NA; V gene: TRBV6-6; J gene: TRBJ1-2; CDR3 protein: CASSPPQGWGYGYTF; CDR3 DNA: TGTGCCAGCAGCCCCCCACAGGGGTGGGGCTATGGCTACACCTTC